This T cell receptor beta chain derives from a study of blood T cell repertoires in COVID-19. In its sample, this clone was seen once. TCRdb keeps only in-frame clones here, not all; method: immunoSEQ multiplex PCR. The sample lists some 47,000 clones, 87% occurring once. Germline trimming cut 2 bases from V and 9 bases from J; bases unmatched to any gene: 7. From germline, CDR1 is GTSNPN and CDR2 SVGIG (reference sequence). The CDR3 is 13 amino acids. The source is a woman of 80 years or more in a cohort sampled during active or convalescent COVID-19. Sequenced sample: peripheral blood. V and J are TRBV30 and TRBJ1-5, with 7 bases aligning to TRBD1. The CDR3 DNA follows: TGTGCCTGGAGTCCGACAGGGCCGGGGCCCCAGCATTTT. It codes for CAWSPTGPGPQHF.